These 6 T cell receptor beta chains originate from one sample sequenced in a study of cytomegalovirus exposure and HLA in healthy donors. The PCR ran on 60 Vbeta and 13 Jbeta primers. Sequencing was performed with immunoSEQ multiplex PCR; in TCRdb, only in-frame clones are kept and a portion is missing. The sample contains about 160,000 clones, approximately 80% of which appear only once. Material for sequencing was PBMCs. These receptors were taken from a man between 18 and 35 years old in good health and CMV-seropositive.

Notes on this clone: The sample contains more than one DNA sequence encoding this CDR3. The chain uses TRBV9 and TRBJ2-2; D is unresolved. Per germline, CDR1 SGDLS and CDR2 YYNGEE. Trimming pared 0 bases from V and 0 bases from J, leaving 6 bases between. This CDR3 contains 15 residues. The CDR3 nucleotides are TGTGCCAGCAGCGTAGGCAGAACGAACACCGGGGAGCTGTTTTTT. Translation gives CASSVGRTNTGELFF.

This clone appeared once. V gene TRBV5-6 combines with J gene TRBJ1-2, with 7 bases matching TRBD1. V was clipped by 0 bases and J by 4 bases; unmatched bases: 0. Germline lookup yields CDR1 SGHDT and CDR2 YYEEEE. The CDR3 has 13 residues. The CDR3 region has the DNA TGTGCCAGCAGCTTGGAGGGGGCCTATGGCTACACCTTC. Translated, it gives CASSLEGAYGYTF.

This clone was found a few times. This chain connects TRBV10-3 to TRBJ1-2; 7 bases are shared with TRBD1. V dropped 8 bases and J dropped 8; count of bases not matched to a gene: 8. Germline-derived CDR1 and CDR2 are ENHRY and SYGVKD. The CDR3 runs to 12 residues. In nucleotides, the CDR3 is TGTGCCATCGGCAAAACAGGGGAGGGCTACACCTTC. Translated: CAIGKTGEGYTF.

The CDR3 here is CASSQERGARDTQYF. The CDR3 coding sequence is TGCGCCAGCAGCCAGGAGCGGGGGGCACGAGATACGCAGTATTTT. V gene TRBV4-1 combines with J gene TRBJ2-3, with 9 nucleotides matching TRBD2. This CDR3 has 15 residues. The V gene end was trimmed by 3 bases and the J gene end by 5 bases; junction bases not matched to a gene: 6. The germline V gene has CDR1 MGHRA and CDR2 YSYEKL.

The chain employs TRBV5-1 and TRBJ2-7; 10 nucleotides line up with TRBD2. The V gene end was trimmed by 0 bases and the J gene end by 3 bases; junction bases not matched to a gene: 3. The germline gives CDR1 SGHRS, CDR2 YFSETQ. The CDR3 is 15 amino acids. The CDR3 sequence: CASSLEASGGYEQYF. CDR3 nucleotide sequence: TGCGCCAGCAGCTTGGAGGCTAGCGGGGGCTACGAGCAGTACTTC.

The chain couples TRBV7-9 to TRBJ2-7; 7 bases map to TRBD1. The CDR3 is 16 residues long. Per germline, CDR1 SEHNR and CDR2 FQNEAQ (reference sequence). J gave up 1 base and V 5 bases, and 11 bases lay outside the gene matches. The CDR3 loop reads CASSQLLDRYSYEQYF. The CDR3, as DNA: TGTGCCAGCAGCCAGCTTTTGGACAGGTATTCCTACGAGCAGTACTTC.